This T cell receptor (beta chain) originates from a study of T cells in Graves' hyperthyroidism and ophthalmopathy. Overall study context: The authors collected peripheral blood at initial diagnosis, before any treatment. General study results and limits: With a median lead of about six months before onset, the model predicted ophthalmopathy.

CDR3 size: 14 residues. The V end lost 1 base, the J end lost 3 bases, and 12 bases lay between the germline ends. CDR1 is GTSNPN, CDR2 SVGIG, per germline (reference sequence). This clonotype was observed at least ten times. Its antigen is unknown. RNA transcripts gave rise to amplified TCR beta CDR3 regions. A set of HTBI primers served as the primers for a first-round RT-PCR of the TCR CDR3. MiXCR, applied by TCRdb to the multiplex PCR reads, yields one record per CDR3 protein. The sample lists under 400,000 distinct CDR3 sequences; 15% to 18% were seen once. Sequencing used blood. This receptor was identified in a woman aged 18-29 years with Graves' hyperthyroidism that later progressed to Graves' ophthalmopathy. The chain combines TRBV30 with TRBJ2-5; D is undetermined. CDR3 amino acids: CAWSDRVIKETQYF. In nucleotides, the CDR3 is TGTGCCTGGAGTGATCGGGTAATCAAAGAGACCCAGTACTTC.